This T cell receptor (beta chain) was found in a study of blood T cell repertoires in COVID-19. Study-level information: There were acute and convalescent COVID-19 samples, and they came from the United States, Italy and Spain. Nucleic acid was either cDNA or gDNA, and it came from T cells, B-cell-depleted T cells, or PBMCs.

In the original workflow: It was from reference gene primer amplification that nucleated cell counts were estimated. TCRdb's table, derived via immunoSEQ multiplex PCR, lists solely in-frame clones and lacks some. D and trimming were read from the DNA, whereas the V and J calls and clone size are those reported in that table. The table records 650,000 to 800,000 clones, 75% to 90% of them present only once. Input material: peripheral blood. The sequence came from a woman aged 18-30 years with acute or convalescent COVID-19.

Here the CDR3 DNA reads TGCACCAGCAGCCAAGGGAGATCTAGCGGGGGGGCCCCTAGCACAGATACGCAGTATTTT. Translation: CTSSQGRSSGGAPSTDTQYF. The rearrangement joins TRBV1 to TRBJ2-3; TRBD2 reflects the table's D call only, with no check against the DNA. TRBV1 is labeled a pseudogene. The CDR3 contains 20 residues.